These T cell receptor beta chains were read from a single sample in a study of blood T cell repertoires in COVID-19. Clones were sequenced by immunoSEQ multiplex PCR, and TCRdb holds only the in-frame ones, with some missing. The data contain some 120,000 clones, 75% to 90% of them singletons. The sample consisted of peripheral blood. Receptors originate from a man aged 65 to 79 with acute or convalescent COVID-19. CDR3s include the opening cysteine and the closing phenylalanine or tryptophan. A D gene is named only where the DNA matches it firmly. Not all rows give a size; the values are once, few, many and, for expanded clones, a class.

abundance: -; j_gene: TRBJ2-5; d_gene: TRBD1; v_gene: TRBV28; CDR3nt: TGTGCCAGCAGTTTTCGGGACAGGGAGACCCAGTACTTC; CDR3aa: CASSFRDRETQYF
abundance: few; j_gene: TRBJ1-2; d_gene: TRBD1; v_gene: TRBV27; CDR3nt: TGTGCCAGCAGTCCCGGGACAGGGTTCTGGGGCTACACCTTC; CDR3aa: CASSPGTGFWGYTF
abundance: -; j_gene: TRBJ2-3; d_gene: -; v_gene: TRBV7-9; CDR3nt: TGTGCCAGCAGCTTAGCACCACAGGGTCGGGCCACAGATACGCAGTATTTT; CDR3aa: CASSLAPQGRATDTQYF
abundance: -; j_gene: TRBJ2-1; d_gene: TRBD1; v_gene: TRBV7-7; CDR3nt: TGTGCTAGCAGCTCCGGGACAGGCCACCCCTCGGCCCACAATGAGCAGTTCTTC; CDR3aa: CASSSGTGHPSAHNEQFF
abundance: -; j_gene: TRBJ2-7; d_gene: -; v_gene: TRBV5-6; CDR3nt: TGTGCCAGCAGCTTGTACGAGGGAGGCGAGCAGTACTTC; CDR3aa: CASSLYEGGEQYF
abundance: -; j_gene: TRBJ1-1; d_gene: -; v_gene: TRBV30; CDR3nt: TGTGCCTGGAGTGTAAGGGGGTATGTGAACACTGAAGCTTTCTTT; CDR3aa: CAWSVRGYVNTEAFF
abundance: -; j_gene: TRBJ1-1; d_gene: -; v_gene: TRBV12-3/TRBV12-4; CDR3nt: TGTGCCAGCACCCGGGAGACTGAAGCTTTCTTT; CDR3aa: CASTRETEAFF
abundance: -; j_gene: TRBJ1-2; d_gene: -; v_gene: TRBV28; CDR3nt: TGTGCCAGCAGTTCTCCCCCCGACAGTTTGCTTGGGTATGGCTACACCTTC; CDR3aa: CASSSPPDSLLGYGYTF
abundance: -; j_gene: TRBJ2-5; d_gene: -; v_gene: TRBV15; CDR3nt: TGTGCCACCAGCAGTGGCCCCCTGGAGACCCAGTACTTC; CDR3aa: CATSSGPLETQYF
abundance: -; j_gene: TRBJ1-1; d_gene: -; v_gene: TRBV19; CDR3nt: TGTGCCAGTAGTAGGGAGAGGACCCTGAACACTGAAGCTTTCTTT; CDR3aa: CASSRERTLNTEAFF
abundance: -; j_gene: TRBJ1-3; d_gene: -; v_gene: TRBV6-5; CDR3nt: TGTGCCAGCAGCGCCAGGGGTTACACCATATATTTT; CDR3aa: CASSARGYTIYF
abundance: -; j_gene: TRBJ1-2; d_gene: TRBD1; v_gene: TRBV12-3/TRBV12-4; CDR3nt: TGTGCCAGCAGTTTTCCAGGGGGTAGGGGCTACACCTTC; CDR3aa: CASSFPGGRGYTF
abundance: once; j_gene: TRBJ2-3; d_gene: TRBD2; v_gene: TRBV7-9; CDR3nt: TGTGCCAGCACCCTTTCGGGGGGGGCGGGAGATACGCAGTATTTT; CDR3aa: CASTLSGGAGDTQYF
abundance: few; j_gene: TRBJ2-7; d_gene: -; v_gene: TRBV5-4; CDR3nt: TGTGCCAGCAGCCCCGATCTGGGAGAAACCTACGAGCAGTACTTC; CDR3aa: CASSPDLGETYEQYF
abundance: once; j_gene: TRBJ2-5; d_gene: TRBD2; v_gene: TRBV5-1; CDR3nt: TGCGCCAGCAGCTTGGCCATTAGCGGGGGGGGCCAAGAGACCCAGTACTTC; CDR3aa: CASSLAISGGGQETQYF
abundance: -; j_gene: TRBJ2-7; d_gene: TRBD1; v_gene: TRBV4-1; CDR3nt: TGCGCCAGCAGCCAAGGATCGGGACAGGGCCACGAGCAGTACTTC; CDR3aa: CASSQGSGQGHEQYF
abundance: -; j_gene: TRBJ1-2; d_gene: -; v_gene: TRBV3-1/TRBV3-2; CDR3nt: TGTGCCAGCAGCCAGACTCAGAACTATGGCTACACCTTC; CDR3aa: CASSQTQNYGYTF
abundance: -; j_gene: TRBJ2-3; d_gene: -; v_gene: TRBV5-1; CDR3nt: TGCGCCAGCAGTCGGAGTGTTAGCACAGATACGCAGTATTTT; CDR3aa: CASSRSVSTDTQYF
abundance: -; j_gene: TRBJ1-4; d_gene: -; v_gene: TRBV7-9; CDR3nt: TGTGCCAGCAGCTTAAAGACAGCGCAAGGGGAAAAACTGTTTTTT; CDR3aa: CASSLKTAQGEKLFF
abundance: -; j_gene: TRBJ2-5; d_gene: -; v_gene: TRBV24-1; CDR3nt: TGTGCCACCAGTGACTCCGGGACTCTCCAAGAGACCCAGTACTTC; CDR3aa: CATSDSGTLQETQYF
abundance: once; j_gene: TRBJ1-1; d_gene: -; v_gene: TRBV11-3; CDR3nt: TGTGCCAGCAGCTCACAACCGGGGTTACTAATCTTT; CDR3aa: CASSSQPGLLIF
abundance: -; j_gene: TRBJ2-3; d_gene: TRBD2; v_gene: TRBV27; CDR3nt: TGTGCCAGCAGCATACGCGAGCGGGGGGGCCCGGATACGCAGTATTTT; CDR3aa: CASSIRERGGPDTQYF
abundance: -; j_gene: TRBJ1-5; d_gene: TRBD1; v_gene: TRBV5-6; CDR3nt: TGTGCCAGCAGCGTGACAGGGGTCAACCAGCCCCAGCATTTT; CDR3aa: CASSVTGVNQPQHF
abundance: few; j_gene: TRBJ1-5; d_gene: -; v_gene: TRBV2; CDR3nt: TGTGCCAGCAGTCAACAGGGTTGGGGCAATCAGCCCCAGCATTTT; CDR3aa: CASSQQGWGNQPQHF
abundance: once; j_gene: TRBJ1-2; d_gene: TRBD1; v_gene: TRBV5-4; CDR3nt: TGTGCCAGCAGCTTGGTCCAGGGGGTTCATGGCTACACCTTC; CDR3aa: CASSLVQGVHGYTF
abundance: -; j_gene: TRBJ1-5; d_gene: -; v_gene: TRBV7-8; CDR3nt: TGTGCCAGCAGCTTAAGGTCGGGGGTCAATCAGCCCCAGCATTTT; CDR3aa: CASSLRSGVNQPQHF
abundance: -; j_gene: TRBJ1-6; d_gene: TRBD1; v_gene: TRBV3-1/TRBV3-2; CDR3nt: TGTGCCAGCACGGGGACAGGGCTAGCACCCCTCCACTTT; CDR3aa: CASTGTGLAPLHF
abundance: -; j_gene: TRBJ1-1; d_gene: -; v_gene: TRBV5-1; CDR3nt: TGCGCCAGCAGTGGGGGCGGCACTGAAGCTTTCTTT; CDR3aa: CASSGGGTEAFF
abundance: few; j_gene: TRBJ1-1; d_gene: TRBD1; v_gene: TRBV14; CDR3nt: TGTGCCAGCAGCCAGAACAGGGGGCCCCTCGGTGAAGCTTTCTTT; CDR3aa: CASSQNRGPLGEAFF
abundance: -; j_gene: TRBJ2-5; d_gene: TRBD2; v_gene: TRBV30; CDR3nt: TGTGCCTGTTGCCGGGGGGTCTATGTGGAAGAGACCCAGTACTTC; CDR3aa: CACCRGVYVEETQYF
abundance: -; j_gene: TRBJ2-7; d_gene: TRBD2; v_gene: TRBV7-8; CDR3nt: TGTGCCAGCAGCTTAGCGGGGGGGTCCTACGAGCAGTACTTC; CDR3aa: CASSLAGGSYEQYF
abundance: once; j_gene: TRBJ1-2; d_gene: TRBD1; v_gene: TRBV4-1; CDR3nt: TGCGCCAGCAGCCAAGATGATCGACAGGGCTCTGGCTACACCTTC; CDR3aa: CASSQDDRQGSGYTF
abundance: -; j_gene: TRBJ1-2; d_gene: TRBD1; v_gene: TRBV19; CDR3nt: TGTGCCAGTAGTCCCGGGACAGGGCCTGGCTACACCTTC; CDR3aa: CASSPGTGPGYTF
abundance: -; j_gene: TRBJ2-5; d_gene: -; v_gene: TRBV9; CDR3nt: TGTGCCAGCAGCCCGGAGGGGGCCTCAGGGGAGACCCAGTACTTC; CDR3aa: CASSPEGASGETQYF
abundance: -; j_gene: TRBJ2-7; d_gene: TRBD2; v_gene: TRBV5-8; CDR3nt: TGTGCCAGCAGCCAGCTAGCGGGGGGCCCCTACGAGCAGTACTTC; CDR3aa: CASSQLAGGPYEQYF
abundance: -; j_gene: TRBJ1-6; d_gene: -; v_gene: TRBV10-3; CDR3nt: TGTGCCATCAGTGATAAGGGGAACAATTCACCCCTCCACTTT; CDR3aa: CAISDKGNNSPLHF
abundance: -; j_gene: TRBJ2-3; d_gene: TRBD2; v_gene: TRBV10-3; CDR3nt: TGTGCCACCGCGGGGAGCGGGGGGAGGACAGATACGCAGTATTTT; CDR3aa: CATAGSGGRTDTQYF
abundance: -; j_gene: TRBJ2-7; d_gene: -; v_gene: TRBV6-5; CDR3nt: TGTGCCAGCATGCGGGGGCAGTATCTCTACTACGAGCAGTACTTC; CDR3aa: CASMRGQYLYYEQYF
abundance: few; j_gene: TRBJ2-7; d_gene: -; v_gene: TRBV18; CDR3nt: TGTGCCAGCTCACCAAGTCTCAGGGGTTTGTACGAGCAGTACTTC; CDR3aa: CASSPSLRGLYEQYF
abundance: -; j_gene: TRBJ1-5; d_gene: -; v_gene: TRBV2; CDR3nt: TGTGCCAGCAGTGGTCAGGTTAGCAATCAGCCCCAGCATTTT; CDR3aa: CASSGQVSNQPQHF